Below, 16 T cell receptor beta chains from the same sample are listed, as sequenced in a study of identical twins. TCRdb ran MiXCR on the 5' RACE reads and lists one entry per CDR3 protein. Altogether nearly 250,000 distinct CDR3 sequences are present, roughly 7% being singletons, with the ten largest covering about 3.6%. These data were also reused for a study on yellow fever vaccine responses in identical twins.

Sequencing used memory (CD45RO+) T cells sorted from blood. Receptors originate from a woman under 30 in good health.

The chain combines TRBV2 with TRBJ2-2; D possibly corresponds to TRBD1 (6 bases). V was shortened by 2 bases and J by 6 bases, with 13 bases between the two germline ends. The germline CDR1 and CDR2 sequences are SNHLY and FYNNEI. The CDR3 is made up of 15 amino acids. CDR3 nucleotides: TGTGCCAGCAGTGAATCGTCAGGGGATTCCGGGGAGCTGTTTTTT. As protein: CASSESSGDSGELFF. Full variable domain (remainder filled in from reference TRBV2 and TRBJ2-2): EPEVTQTPSHQVTQMGQEVILRCVPISNHLYFYWYRQILGQKVEFLVSFYNNEISEKSEIFDDQFSVERPDGSNFTLKIRSTKLEDSAMYFCASSESSGDSGELFFGEGSRLTVL.

This clonotype occurred a few times. J is TRBJ1-5 and V is TRBV6-2 or TRBV6-3; tentative D call: TRBD1 (6 bases). CDR1 and CDR2 (germline): MNHEY, SVGEGT. V was shortened by 4 bases and J by 4 bases, with 11 bases between the two germline ends. CDR3 length equals 14 residues. The CDR3 reads CASSSPGANQPQHF. The CDR3 DNA follows: TGTGCCAGCAGTTCGCCGGGGGCGAATCAGCCCCAGCATTTT.

In this sample, this clonotype turned up many times. The chain couples TRBV29-1 to TRBJ2-7; TRBD1 aligns across 8 bases. The CDR3 runs 11 residues. The trim removed 7 bases at V and 7 bases at J, leaving 6 bases unmatched. Germline V gene sequence: CDR1 SQVTM, CDR2 ANQGSEA. In DNA, the CDR3 is TGCAGCGCTCAGGACAGGGAAGAGCAGTACTTC. Protein product: CSAQDREEQYF.

The rearrangement joins TRBV20-1 to TRBJ1-1, with 7 bases aligning to TRBD1. Looked up from germline, CDR1 is DFQATT and CDR2 is SNEGSKA (reference sequence). Germline trimming cut 4 bases from V and 4 bases from J; bases unmatched to any gene: 6. CDR3 length: 13 amino acids. CDR3: CSATGQPVTEAFF. Written as DNA, the CDR3 is TGCAGTGCTACGGGACAGCCGGTCACTGAAGCTTTCTTT.

This clonotype showed up just a few times. This chain links TRBV6-5 with TRBJ2-5; D call uncertain. The V gene's germline CDR1 is MNHEY and CDR2 SVGAGI. The ends were cut back, 2 bases at V and 1 base at J, with 8 bases in the middle. The CDR3 has 14 amino acids. CDR3 sequence reads: CASSYGRTQETQYF. CDR3 bases: TGTGCCAGCAGTTACGGCCGTACCCAAGAGACCCAGTACTTC.

The rearrangement links TRBV9 to TRBJ2-7; D may be TRBD1 or TRBD2 (5 bases each). This CDR3 is built from 15 residues. The V end lost 0 bases, the J end lost 4 bases, and 14 bases lay between the germline ends. The germline CDR1 and CDR2 sequences are SGDLS and YYNGEE. The chain's CDR3 is CASSVGGENRYEQYF. In DNA, the CDR3 is TGTGCCAGCAGCGTAGGAGGGGAAAATCGTTACGAGCAGTACTTC.

This sequence joins TRBV7-2 and TRBJ2-1; 8 nucleotides line up with TRBD2. V trimming: 7 bases; J trimming: 8 bases; junction bases outside the gene matches: 13. Germline CDR1 SGHTA, CDR2 FQGNSA. The CDR3 is 15 amino acids. CDR3 sequence (DNA): TGTGCCAGCACCGTGAGCGGGAGTGCGACCGATGAGCAGTTCTTC. Translating gives CASTVSGSATDEQFF.

This clonotype has a count of ten or more. The chain uses TRBV12-3 or TRBV12-4 and TRBJ2-1; possibly TRBD1 for D (5 bases). The CDR3 runs to 15 residues. Trimming took 6 bases from V and 2 from J, leaving 14 bases between them. CDR3: CASSQRQIPYNEQFF. The CDR3 bases are TGTGCCAGCAGCCAACGACAGATTCCCTACAATGAGCAGTTCTTC.

The chain employs TRBV10-3 and TRBJ2-3; 11 bases are shared with TRBD2. CDR3 length: 18 amino acids. Trimming at V came to 5 bases and at J to 5 bases, leaving 15 bases not matched to a gene. Germline values: CDR1 ENHRY, CDR2 SYGVKD. CDR3 sequence: CAISPGRLAGGPIDTQYF. The CDR3 DNA is TGTGCCATCAGTCCAGGAAGATTAGCGGGAGGGCCAATAGATACGCAGTATTTT.

This clonotype was seen only a few times. This sequence joins TRBV11-1 and TRBJ2-1, with 10 bases identical to TRBD2. Losses at the gene ends were 1 base for V and 8 bases for J; bases not matched to a gene: 17. The CDR3 runs 19 residues. Germline-derived CDR1 and CDR2 are SGHAT and FQDESV (reference sequence). The CDR3 loop is CASSLGFFRGLAGDDEQFF. In DNA form, the CDR3 reads TGTGCCAGCAGCTTAGGGTTTTTTCGTGGTCTAGCGGGAGATGATGAGCAGTTCTTC.

In its sample, this clonotype was seen a few times. The chain carries TRBV11-2 and TRBJ1-6; 12 nucleotides line up with TRBD1. Germline trimming cut 3 bases from V and 10 bases from J; bases unmatched to any gene: 22. Germline V gene lookup returns CDR1 SGHAT and CDR2 FQNNGV. The length of the CDR3 is 21 residues. The CDR3 DNA follows: TGTGCCAGCAGCTTTGGGTCCGGTACCGGGACAGGGGGCGCGGCACGCTCACCCCTCCACTTT. This gives the protein CASSFGSGTGTGGAARSPLHF.

In this sample, this clonotype turned up many times. The CDR3 DNA follows: TGCAGCGGCAGGGGACAGGGTGGGAACAATGAGCAGTTCTTC. It translates to CSGRGQGGNNEQFF. The chain joins TRBV29-1 to TRBJ2-1; 9 bases are shared with TRBD1. This CDR3 contains 14 residues. Germline V gene data show CDR1 as SQVTM and CDR2 as ANQGSEA. The ends lost 7 bases at V and 5 bases at J; junction bases unmatched: 9.

J is TRBJ2-2 and V is TRBV4-1, with D uncertain. From germline, CDR1 is MGHRA and CDR2 YSYEKL. Trimming took 0 bases from V and 4 from J, leaving 9 bases between them. The CDR3 length is 15 residues. CDR3 sequence reads: CASSQEGSFTGELFF. The CDR3 region has the DNA TGCGCCAGCAGCCAAGAAGGAAGCTTCACCGGGGAGCTGTTTTTT.

The chain uses TRBV27 and TRBJ2-4, with TRBD1 matching over 7 bases. V lost 3 bases and J lost 1; bases outside the gene matches: 12. Looked up from germline, CDR1 is MNHEY and CDR2 is SMNVEV (reference sequence). The CDR3 has 18 residues. The CDR3 protein is CASSFLTQGKRAKNIQYF. The CDR3, as DNA: TGTGCCAGCAGTTTCCTGACACAGGGGAAGAGGGCCAAAAACATTCAGTACTTC.

This clonotype was observed at least ten times. The chain carries TRBV12-3 or TRBV12-4 and TRBJ2-6; TRBD2 might be the D (6 bases). This CDR3 has 16 residues. Trimming removed 3 bases at V and 2 bases at J, with 11 bases between. The CDR3 bases are TGTGCCAGCAGTTTTCAGCGGGTAGCTGGGGCCAACGTCCTGACTTTC. Protein sequence: CASSFQRVAGANVLTF.

Many counts were recorded for this clonotype. The chain has TRBV19 and TRBJ2-5; no definite D call. CDR1 LNHDA and CDR2 SQIVND come from the germline V gene (reference sequence). This CDR3 is built from 12 residues. Trimming took off 6 bases at V and 4 bases at J, with 9 bases between the two ends. The CDR3 loop is CASRSPGETQYF. In DNA form, the CDR3 reads TGTGCCAGTAGATCCCCGGGAGAGACCCAGTACTTC.